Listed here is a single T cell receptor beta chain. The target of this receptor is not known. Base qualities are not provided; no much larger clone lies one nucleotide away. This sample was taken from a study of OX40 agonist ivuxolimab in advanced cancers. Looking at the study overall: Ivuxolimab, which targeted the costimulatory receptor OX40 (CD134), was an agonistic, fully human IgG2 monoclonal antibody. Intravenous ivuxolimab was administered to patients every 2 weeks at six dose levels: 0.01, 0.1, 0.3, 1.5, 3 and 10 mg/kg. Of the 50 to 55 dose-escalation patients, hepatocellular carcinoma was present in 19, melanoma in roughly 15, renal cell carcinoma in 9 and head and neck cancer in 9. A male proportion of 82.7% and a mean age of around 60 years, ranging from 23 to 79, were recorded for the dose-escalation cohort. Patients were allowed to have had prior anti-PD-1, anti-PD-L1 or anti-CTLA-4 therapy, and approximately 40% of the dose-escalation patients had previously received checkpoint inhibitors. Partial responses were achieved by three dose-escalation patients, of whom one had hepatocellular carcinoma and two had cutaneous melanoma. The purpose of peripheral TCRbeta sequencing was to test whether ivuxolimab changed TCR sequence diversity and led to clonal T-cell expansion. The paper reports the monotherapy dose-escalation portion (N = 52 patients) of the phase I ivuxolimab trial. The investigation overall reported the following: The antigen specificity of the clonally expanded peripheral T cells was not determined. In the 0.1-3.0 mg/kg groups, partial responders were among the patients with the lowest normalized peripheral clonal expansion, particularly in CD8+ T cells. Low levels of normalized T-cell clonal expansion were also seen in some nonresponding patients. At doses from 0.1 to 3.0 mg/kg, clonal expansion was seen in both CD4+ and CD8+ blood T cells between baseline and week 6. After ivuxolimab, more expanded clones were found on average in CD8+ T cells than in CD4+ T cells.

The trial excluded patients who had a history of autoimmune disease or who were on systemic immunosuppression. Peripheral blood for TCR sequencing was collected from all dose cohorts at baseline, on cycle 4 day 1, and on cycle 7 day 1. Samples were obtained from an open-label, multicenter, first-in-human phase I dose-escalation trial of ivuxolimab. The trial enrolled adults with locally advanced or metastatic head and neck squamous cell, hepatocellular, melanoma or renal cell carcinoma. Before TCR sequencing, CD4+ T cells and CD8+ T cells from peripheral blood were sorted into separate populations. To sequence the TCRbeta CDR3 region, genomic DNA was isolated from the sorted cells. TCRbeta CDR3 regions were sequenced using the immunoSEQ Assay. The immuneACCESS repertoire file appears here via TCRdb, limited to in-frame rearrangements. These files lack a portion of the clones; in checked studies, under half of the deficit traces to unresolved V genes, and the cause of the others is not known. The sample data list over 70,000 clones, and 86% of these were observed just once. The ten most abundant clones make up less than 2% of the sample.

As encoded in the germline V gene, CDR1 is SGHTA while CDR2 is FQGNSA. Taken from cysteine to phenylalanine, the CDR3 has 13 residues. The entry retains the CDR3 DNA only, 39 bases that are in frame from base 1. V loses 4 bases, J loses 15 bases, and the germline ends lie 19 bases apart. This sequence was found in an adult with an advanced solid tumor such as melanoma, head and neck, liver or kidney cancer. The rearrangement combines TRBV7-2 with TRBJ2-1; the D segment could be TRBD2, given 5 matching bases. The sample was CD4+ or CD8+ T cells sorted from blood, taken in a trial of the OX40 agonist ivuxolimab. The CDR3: CASSSGSGRGRFF. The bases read TGTGCCAGCAGCTCCGGAAGCGGCCGAGGTCGGTTCTTC. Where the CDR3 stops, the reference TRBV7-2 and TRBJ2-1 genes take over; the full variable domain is GAGVSQSPSNKVTEKGKDVELRCDPISGHTALYWYRQSLGQGLEFLIYFQGNSAPDKSGLPSDRFSAERTGGSVSTLTIQRTQQEDSAVYLCASSSGSGRGRFFGPGTRLTVL.